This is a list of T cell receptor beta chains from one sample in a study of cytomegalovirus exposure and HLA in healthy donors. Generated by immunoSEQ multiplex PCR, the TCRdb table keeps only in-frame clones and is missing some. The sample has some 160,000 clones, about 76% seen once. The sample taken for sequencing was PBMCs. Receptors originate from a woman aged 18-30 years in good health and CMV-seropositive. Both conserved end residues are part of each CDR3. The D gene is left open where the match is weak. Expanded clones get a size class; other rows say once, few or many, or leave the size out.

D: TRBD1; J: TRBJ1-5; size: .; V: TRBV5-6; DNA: TGTGCCAGCAGCCGGACCGGGACAGGCGCCAATCAGCCCCAGCATTTT; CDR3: CASSRTGTGANQPQHF
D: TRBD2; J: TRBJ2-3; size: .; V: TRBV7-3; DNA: TGTGCCAGCAGCTTAACGGGAGGGGGCACAGATACGCAGTATTTT; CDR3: CASSLTGGGTDTQYF
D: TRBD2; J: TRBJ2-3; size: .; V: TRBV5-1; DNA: TGCGCCAGCAGCGGGTGGACTAGCAGCCACGGGGATACGCAGTATTTT; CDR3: CASSGWTSSHGDTQYF
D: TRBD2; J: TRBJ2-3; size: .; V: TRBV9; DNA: TGTGCCAGCAGCGTCGGGACTAGCGGGGGGGCCGGGGATACGCAGTATTTT; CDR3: CASSVGTSGGAGDTQYF
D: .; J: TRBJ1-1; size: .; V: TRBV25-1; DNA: TGTGCCAGCCGTGCGAGGAGCAGGGGGAACACTGAAGCTTTCTTT; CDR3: CASRARSRGNTEAFF
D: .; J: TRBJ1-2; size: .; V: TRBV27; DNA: TGTGCCAGCAGTTTATCTCACAGCAACTATGGCTACACCTTC; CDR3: CASSLSHSNYGYTF
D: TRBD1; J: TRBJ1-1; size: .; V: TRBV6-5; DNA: TGTGCCAGCAGTGAAGGGACAGGGAGCAGTGAAGCTTTCTTT; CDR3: CASSEGTGSSEAFF
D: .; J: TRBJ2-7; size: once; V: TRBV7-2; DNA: TGTGCCAGCAGCGTTAGTGCCGGGGATTTCTCCTACGAGCAGTACTTC; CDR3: CASSVSAGDFSYEQYF
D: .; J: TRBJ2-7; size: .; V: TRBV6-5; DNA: TGTGCCAGCAGTTACTCTGGCGGCAAAACCTACGAGCAGTACTTC; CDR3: CASSYSGGKTYEQYF
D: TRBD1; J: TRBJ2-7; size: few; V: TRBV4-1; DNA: TGCGCCAGCAGCCCAGGGGGCGGGTCGGGCTACGAGCAGTACTTC; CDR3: CASSPGGGSGYEQYF
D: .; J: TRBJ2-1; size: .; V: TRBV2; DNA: TGTGCCAGCAGTGAAGAAGCTCAGGCGCAGTTCTTC; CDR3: CASSEEAQAQFF
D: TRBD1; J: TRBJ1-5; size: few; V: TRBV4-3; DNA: TGCGCCAGCAGCCGAGACAGGGTTGATCAGCCCCAGCATTTT; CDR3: CASSRDRVDQPQHF
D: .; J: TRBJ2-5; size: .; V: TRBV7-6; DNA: TGTGCCAGCAGCCCTAACCAGGGAGAGACCCAGTACTTC; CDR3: CASSPNQGETQYF
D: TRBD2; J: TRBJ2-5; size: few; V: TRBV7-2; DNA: TGTGCCAGCAGCCCGCAACCGGGACTAGCGGGGATCGAGACCCAGTACTTC; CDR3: CASSPQPGLAGIETQYF
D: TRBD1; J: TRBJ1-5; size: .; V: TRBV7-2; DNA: TGTGCCAGCAGCTCGACAGGGTGGGGTCAGCCCCAGCATTTT; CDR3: CASSSTGWGQPQHF
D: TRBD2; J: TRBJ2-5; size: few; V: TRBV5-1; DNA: TGCGCCAGCAGCTTCAGCGGGGGGGGGCAAGAGACCCAGTACTTC; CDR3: CASSFSGGGQETQYF
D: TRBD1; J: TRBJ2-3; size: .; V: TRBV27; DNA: TGTGCCAGCAGTCCCCGGGACAGAGCCACAGATACGCAGTATTTT; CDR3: CASSPRDRATDTQYF
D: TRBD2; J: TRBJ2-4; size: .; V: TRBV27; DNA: TGTGCCAGCAGTGACCCCCCCACTAGCGACATTCAGTACTTC; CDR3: CASSDPPTSDIQYF
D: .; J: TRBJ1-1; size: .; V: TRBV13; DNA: TGTGCCAGCAGCTTGCAGGGAAGAACCACTGAAGCTTTCTTT; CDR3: CASSLQGRTTEAFF
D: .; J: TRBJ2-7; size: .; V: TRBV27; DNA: TGTGCCAGCAGTTTCCAGGGATCTGCCGAGCAGTACTTC; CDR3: CASSFQGSAEQYF
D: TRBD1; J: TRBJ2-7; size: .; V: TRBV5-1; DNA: TGCGCCAGCAGCCGACAGGGGACATCCTACGAGCAGTACTTC; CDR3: CASSRQGTSYEQYF
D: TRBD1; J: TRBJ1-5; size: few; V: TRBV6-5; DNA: TGTGCCAGCAGTCTATCGACAGGGCGCAATCAGCCCCAGCATTTT; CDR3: CASSLSTGRNQPQHF
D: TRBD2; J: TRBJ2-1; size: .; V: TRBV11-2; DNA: TGTGCCAGCAGCTTAGAACTAGCGGATGAGCAGTTCTTC; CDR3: CASSLELADEQFF
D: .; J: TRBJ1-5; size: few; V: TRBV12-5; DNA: TGTGCTAGTGGTCTACAGGGTTTGGACAGCAATCAGCCCCAGCATTTT; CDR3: CASGLQGLDSNQPQHF
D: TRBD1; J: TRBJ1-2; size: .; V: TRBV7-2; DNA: TGTGCCAGCAGCTTACAGGGGGCGCATGGCTACACCTTC; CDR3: CASSLQGAHGYTF
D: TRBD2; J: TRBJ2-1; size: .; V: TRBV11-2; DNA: TGTGCCAGCAGCTTTAGCGGGGGGGCCGTAAATGAGCAGTTCTTC; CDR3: CASSFSGGAVNEQFF
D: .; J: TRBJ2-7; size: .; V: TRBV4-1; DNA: TGCGCCAGCAGCCAAGATCGGGGGGGACAGTCGGTATACTACGAGCAGTACTTC; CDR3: CASSQDRGGQSVYYEQYF
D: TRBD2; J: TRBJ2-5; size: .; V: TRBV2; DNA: TGTGCCAGCAGTGAAGAGGGACTAGCGGGGCAAGAGACCCAGTACTTC; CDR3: CASSEEGLAGQETQYF
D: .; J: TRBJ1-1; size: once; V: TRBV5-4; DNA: TGTGCCAGCAGCCCCGGTCTCACTGAAGCTTTCTTT; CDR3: CASSPGLTEAFF
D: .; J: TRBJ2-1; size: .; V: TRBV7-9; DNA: TGTGCCAGCAGCTTAGGGCCTCTAGGGGGTTCGTACAATGAGCAGTTCTTC; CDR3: CASSLGPLGGSYNEQFF
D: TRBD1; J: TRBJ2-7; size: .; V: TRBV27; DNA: TGTGCCAGCAGTTTCACCGGACAGGGTCGTGGCGAGCAGTACTTC; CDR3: CASSFTGQGRGEQYF
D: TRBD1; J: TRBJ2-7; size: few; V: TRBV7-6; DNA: TGTGCCAGCAGCATGGAACAGGGGGCCTACGAGCAGTACTTC; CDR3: CASSMEQGAYEQYF
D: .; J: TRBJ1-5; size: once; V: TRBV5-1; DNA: TGCGCCAGCAGCTTGATGCCAGGGAACGATCAGCCCCAGCATTTT; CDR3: CASSLMPGNDQPQHF
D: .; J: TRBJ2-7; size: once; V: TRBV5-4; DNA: TGTGCCAGCAGCACTGGGAGCTACGAGCAGTACTTC; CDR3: CASSTGSYEQYF
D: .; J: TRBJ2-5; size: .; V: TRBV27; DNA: TGTGCCAGCAGTCCAGGGCTGGGCATCACGGAGACCCAGTACTTC; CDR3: CASSPGLGITETQYF
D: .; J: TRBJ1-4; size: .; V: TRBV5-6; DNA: TGTGCCAGCAGCTTGGGACAGTTTAATGAAAAACTGTTTTTT; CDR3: CASSLGQFNEKLFF
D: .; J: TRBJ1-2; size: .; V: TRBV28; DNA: TGTGCCCGCAACCCAGGGCAGATTAACTATGGCTACACCTTC; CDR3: CARNPGQINYGYTF
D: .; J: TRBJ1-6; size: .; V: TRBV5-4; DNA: TGTGCCAGCAGCCGGGACATCTATAATTCACCCCTCCACTTT; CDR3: CASSRDIYNSPLHF
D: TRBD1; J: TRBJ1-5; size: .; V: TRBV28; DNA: TGTGCCAGCAAAGTCACAGGGGGAAATCAGCCCCAGCATTTT; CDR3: CASKVTGGNQPQHF
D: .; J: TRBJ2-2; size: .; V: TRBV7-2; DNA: TGTGCCAGCAGCCCCAAGCCCAGGACCGGGGAGCTGTTTTTT; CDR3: CASSPKPRTGELFF
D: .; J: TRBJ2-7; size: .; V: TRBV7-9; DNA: TGTGCCAGCAGCTCCTCGGGCGGGACCTACGAGCAGTACTTC; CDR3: CASSSSGGTYEQYF
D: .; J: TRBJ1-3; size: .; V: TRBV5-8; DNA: TGTGCCAGCAGTTCCTGGGGGGTTGGAAACACCATATATTTT; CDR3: CASSSWGVGNTIYF
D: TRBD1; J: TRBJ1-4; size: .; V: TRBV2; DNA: TGTGCCAGCAGTGGGGACAGAAGTAATGAAAAACTGTTTTTT; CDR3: CASSGDRSNEKLFF
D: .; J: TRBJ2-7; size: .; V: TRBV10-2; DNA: TGCGCCAGCAGTGGGGGGGTTCCCTCCTACGAGCAGTACTTC; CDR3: CASSGGVPSYEQYF
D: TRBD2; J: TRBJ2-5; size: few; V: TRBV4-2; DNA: TGTGCCAGCAGCCTAGGGACTAGTCAAGAGACCCAGTACTTC; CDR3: CASSLGTSQETQYF
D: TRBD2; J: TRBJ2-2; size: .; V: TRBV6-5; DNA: TGTGCCAGCAGTTACTCCCGACTAGCGGGGTCCGGGGAGCTGTTTTTT; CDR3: CASSYSRLAGSGELFF
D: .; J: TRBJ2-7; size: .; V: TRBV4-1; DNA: TGCGCCAGCAGCCAAGACGGGGACGAGCAGTACTTC; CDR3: CASSQDGDEQYF
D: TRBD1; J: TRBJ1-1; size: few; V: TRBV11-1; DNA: TGTGCCAGCAGCTTGACAGGGTTCACTGAAGCTTTCTTT; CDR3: CASSLTGFTEAFF
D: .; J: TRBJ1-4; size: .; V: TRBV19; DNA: TGTGCCAGTAGTCAAAGCGAAAAACTGTTTTTT; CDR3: CASSQSEKLFF
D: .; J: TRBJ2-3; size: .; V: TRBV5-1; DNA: TGCGCCAGCAGCTTGGAGATTAGCAGCACAGATACGCAGTATTTT; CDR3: CASSLEISSTDTQYF
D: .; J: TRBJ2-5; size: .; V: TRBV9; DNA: TGTGCCAGCAGCGTAGACGGACAGACTCAAGAGACCCAGTACTTC; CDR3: CASSVDGQTQETQYF
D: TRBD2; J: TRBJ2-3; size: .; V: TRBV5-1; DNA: TGCGCCAGCAGCCCGGGACTAGACGCCGGCACAGATACGCAGTATTTT; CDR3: CASSPGLDAGTDTQYF
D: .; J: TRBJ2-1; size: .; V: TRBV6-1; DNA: TGTGCCAGCAGTGAAATGGCAGGGACCTACAATGAGCAGTTCTTC; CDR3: CASSEMAGTYNEQFF